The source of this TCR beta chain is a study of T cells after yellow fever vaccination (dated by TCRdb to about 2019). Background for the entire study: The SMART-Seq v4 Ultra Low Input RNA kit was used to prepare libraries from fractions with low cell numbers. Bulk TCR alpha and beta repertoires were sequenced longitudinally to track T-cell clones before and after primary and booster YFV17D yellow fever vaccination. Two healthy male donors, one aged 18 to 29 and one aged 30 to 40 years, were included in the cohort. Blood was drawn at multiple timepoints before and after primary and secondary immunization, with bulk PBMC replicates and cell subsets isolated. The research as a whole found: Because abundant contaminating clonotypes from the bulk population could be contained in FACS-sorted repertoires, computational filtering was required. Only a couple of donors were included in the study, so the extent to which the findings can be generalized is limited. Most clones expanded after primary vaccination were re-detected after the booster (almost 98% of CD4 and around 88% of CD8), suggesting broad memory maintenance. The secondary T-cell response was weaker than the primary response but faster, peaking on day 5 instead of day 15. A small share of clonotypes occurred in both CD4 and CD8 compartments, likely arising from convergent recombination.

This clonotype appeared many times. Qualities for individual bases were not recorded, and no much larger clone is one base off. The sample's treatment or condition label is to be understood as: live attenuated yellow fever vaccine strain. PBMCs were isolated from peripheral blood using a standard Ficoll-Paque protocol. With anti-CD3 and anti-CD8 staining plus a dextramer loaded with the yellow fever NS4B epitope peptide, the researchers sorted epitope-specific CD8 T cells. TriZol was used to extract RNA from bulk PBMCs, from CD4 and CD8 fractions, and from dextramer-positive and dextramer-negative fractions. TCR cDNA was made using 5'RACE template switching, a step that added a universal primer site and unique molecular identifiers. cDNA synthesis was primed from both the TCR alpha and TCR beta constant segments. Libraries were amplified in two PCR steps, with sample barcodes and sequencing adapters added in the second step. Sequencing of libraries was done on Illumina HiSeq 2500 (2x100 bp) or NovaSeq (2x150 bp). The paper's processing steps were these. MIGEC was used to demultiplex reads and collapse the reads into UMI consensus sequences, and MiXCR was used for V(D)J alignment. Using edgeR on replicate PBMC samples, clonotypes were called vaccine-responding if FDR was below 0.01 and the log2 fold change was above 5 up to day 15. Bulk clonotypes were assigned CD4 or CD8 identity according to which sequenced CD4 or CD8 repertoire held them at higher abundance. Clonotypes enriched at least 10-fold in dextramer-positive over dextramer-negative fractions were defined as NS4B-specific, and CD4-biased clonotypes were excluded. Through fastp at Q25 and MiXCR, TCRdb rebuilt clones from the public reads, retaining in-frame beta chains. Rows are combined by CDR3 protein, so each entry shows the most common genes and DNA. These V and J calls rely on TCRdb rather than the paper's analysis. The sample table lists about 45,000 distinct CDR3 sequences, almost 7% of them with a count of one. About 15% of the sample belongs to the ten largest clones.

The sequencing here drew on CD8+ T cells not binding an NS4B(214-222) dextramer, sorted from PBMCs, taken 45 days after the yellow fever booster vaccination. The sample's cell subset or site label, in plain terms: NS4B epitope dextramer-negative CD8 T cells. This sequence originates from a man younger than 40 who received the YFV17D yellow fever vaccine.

The CDR3 corresponds to CSVYLSGYSYNEQFF. Here is the DNA: TGCAGCGTTTATCTTAGCGGGTACTCCTACAATGAGCAGTTCTTC. The chain joins TRBV29-1 to TRBJ2-1, with 7 middle bases fitting TRBD2. The V end gives up 5 bases and the J end 0 bases, leaving 7 bases in the junction not matched to a gene. Reading from cysteine to phenylalanine, the CDR3 counts 15 amino acids. The sequence is cut down to CDR3 DNA, 45 bases in frame from base 1. CDR1 and CDR2, looked up from the germline V gene, are SQVTM and ANQGSEA.